This T cell receptor (beta chain) was identified in a study of cytomegalovirus exposure and HLA in healthy donors. Points on this clone: Its cognate antigen is unknown.

Study results and caveats: Accurate prediction of HLA-A and HLA-B alleles (for most subjects) was reportedly achieved from TCR beta sequences.

13 Jbeta primers and 60 Vbeta primers were used for the PCR. Method: immunoSEQ multiplex PCR; TCRdb's copy keeps in-frame clones and lacks some. The profile shows some 90,000 clones, roughly 79% of them singletons. V dropped 5 bases and J dropped 4 bases, with 15 bases sitting between them. The CDR3 totals 15 residues. Looked up from germline, CDR1 is SGHVS and CDR2 is FQNEAQ. The specimen was PBMCs. The sequence came from a woman aged 70-85 years in good health and CMV-seropositive. This chain connects TRBV7-8 to TRBJ2-1; D might be TRBD1 (6 bases). Here the CDR3 reads CASSVRQTGYNEQFF. The DNA of the CDR3 is TGTGCCAGCAGCGTCCGCCAAACAGGGTACAATGAGCAGTTCTTC.